This TCR beta chain stems from a study of regulatory T cells in long-lasting Graves disease. Study context: Antithyroid drugs had been given to newly diagnosed Graves' patients for under 3 months.

This sample's time point: newly diagnosed GD, antithyroid drugs for less than 3 months. Preparation of the TCR library used RNA extracted from PBMCs. HTBI primers from iRepertoire and Arm-PCR of CDR3 regions yielded the TCR beta libraries. One entry per CDR3 protein results from TCRdb running MiXCR on the multiplex PCR reads. The sample shows some 370,000 distinct CDR3 sequences, 10% to 15% of them seen only once. Germline CDR1 reads MNHEY; CDR2 reads SVGAGI. The CDR3 extends over 15 amino acids. V shed 2 bases and J shed 1 base, with 12 bases lying between them. This clonotype was observed many times. The same specimen was also included in a second study, on T cells in Graves' hyperthyroidism and ophthalmopathy.

The source of this sequence is a woman aged 18-29 years with Graves disease. The rearrangement joins TRBV6-5 to TRBJ2-7; the D is unclear. The sequencing here drew on peripheral blood mononuclear cells (PBMCs), taken at new diagnosis, from a patient treated with antithyroid drugs. CDR3 in DNA: TGTGCCAGCAGTTACGAGCCGAACGTATCCTACGAGCAGTACTTC. It yields the protein CASSYEPNVSYEQYF.